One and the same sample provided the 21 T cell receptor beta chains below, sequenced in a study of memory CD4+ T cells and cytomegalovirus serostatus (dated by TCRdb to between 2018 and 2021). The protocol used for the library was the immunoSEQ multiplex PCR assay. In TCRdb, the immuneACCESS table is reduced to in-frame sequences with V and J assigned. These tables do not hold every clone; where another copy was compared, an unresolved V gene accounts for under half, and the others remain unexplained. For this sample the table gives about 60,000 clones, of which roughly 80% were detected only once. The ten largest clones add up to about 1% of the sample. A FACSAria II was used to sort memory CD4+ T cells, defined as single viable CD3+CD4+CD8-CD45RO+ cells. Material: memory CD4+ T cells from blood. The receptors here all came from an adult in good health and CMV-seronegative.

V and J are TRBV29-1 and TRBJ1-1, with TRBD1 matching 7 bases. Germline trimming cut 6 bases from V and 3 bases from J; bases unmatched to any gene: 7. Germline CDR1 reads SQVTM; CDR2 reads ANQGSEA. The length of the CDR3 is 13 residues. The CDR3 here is CSVGGQMYTEAFF. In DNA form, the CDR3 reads TGCAGCGTGGGGGGACAGATGTACACTGAAGCTTTCTTT.

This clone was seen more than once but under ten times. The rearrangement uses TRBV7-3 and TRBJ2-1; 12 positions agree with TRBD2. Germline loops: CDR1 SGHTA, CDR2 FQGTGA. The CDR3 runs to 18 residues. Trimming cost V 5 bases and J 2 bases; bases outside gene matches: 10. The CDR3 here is CASSQRPTSGSAYNEQFF. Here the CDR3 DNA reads TGTGCCAGCAGCCAAAGGCCGACTAGCGGGAGTGCCTACAATGAGCAGTTCTTC.

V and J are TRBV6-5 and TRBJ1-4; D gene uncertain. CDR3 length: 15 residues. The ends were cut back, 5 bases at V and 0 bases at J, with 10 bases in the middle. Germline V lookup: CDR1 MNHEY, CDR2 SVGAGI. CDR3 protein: CASSALYATNEKLFF. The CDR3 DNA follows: TGTGCCAGCAGTGCCCTGTATGCAACTAATGAAAAACTGTTTTTT.

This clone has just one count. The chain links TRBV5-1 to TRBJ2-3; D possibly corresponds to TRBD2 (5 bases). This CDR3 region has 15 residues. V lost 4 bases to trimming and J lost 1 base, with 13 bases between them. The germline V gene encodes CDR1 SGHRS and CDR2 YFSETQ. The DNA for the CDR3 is TGCGCCAGCAGCGCCGGGGTAAGAGGCACAGATACGCAGTATTTT. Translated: CASSAGVRGTDTQYF.

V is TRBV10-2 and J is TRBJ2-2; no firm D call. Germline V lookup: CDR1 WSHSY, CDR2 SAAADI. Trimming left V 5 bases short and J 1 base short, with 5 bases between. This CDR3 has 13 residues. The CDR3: CASSRQNTGELFF. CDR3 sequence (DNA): TGCGCCAGCAGTCGACAGAACACCGGGGAGCTGTTTTTT.

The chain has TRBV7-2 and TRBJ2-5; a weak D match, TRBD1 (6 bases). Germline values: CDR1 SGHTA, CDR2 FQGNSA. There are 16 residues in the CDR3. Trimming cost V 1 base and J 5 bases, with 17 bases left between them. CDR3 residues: CASSLDANRVKETQYF. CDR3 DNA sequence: TGTGCCAGCAGCTTAGATGCGAACAGGGTGAAGGAGACCCAGTACTTC.

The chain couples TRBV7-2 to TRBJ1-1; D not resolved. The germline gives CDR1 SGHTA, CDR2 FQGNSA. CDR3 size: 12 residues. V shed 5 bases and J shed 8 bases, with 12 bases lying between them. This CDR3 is CASSTRGEEAFF. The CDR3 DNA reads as TGTGCCAGCAGCACCCGTGGGGAGGAAGCTTTCTTT.

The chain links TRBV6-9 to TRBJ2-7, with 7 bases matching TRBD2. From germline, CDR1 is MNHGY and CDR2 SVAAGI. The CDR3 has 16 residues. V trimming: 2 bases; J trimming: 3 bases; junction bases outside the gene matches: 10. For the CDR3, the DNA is TGTGCCAGCAGTTATAGCGGGCTAGCGGATCACTACGAGCAGTACTTC. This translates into CASSYSGLADHYEQYF.

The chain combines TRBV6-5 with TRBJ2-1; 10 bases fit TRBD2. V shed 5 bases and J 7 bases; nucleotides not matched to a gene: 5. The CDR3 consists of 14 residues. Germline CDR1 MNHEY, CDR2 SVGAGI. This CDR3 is CASSGSGRWNEQFF. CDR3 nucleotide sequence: TGTGCCAGCAGTGGTAGCGGGAGGTGGAATGAGCAGTTCTTC.

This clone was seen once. The CDR3 DNA reads TGTGCCAGCAGCTTGGCTGTGACAGGGTACACCCAGTACTTC. Its translation: CASSLAVTGYTQYF. The chain joins TRBV5-5 to TRBJ2-5; TRBD1 matches at 7 bases. V was pared by 0 bases and J by 8 bases, with 7 bases of the junction left unmatched. This CDR3 is built from 14 residues. Germline V gene lookup returns CDR1 SGHKS and CDR2 YYEKEE (reference sequence).

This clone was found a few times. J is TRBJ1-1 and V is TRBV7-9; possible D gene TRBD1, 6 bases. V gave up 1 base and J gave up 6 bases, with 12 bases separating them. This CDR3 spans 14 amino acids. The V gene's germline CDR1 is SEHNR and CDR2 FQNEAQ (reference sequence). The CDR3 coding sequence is TGTGCCAGCAGCTTAGGGGGGGCAGGGGCTGAAGCTTTCTTT. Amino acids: CASSLGGAGAEAFF.

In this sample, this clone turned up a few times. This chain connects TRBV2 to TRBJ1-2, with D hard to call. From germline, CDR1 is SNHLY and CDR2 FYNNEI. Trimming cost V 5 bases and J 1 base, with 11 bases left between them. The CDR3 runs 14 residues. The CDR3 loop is CASSPDALNYGYTF. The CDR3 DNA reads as TGTGCCAGCAGTCCAGACGCCCTTAACTATGGCTACACCTTC.

The CDR3 coding sequence is TGTGCCAGCAGCTTTCAGACGCAGAACACTGAAGCTTTCTTT. Amino acids: CASSFQTQNTEAFF. The V gene is TRBV7-9, the J gene TRBJ1-1; D ambiguous. V lost 3 bases and J lost 1, with 9 bases in between. Germline CDR1 reads SEHNR; CDR2 reads FQNEAQ (reference sequence). The CDR3 covers 14 residues.

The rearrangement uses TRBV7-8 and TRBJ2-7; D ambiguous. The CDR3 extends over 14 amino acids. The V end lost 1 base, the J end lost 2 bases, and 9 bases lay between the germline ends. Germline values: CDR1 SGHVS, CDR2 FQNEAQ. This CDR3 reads CASSLVAEPYEQYF. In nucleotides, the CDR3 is TGTGCCAGCAGCTTAGTTGCGGAACCCTACGAGCAGTACTTC.

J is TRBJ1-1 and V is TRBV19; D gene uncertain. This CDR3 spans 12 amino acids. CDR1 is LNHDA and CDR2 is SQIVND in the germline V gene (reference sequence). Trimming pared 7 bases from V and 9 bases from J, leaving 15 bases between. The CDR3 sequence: CASMLDRPKAFF. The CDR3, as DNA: TGTGCCAGTATGCTCGATCGGCCCAAAGCTTTCTTT.

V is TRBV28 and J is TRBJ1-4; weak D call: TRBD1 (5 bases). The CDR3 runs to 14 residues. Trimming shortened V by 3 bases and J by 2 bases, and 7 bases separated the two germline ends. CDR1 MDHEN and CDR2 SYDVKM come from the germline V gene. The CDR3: CASSFRQTNEKLFF. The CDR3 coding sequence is TGTGCCAGCAGTTTCCGACAGACTAATGAAAAACTGTTTTTT. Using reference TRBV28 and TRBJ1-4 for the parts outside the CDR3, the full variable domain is DVKVTQSSRYLVKRTGEKVFLECVQDMDHENMFWYRQDPGLGLRLIYFSYDVKMKEKGDIPEGYSVSREKKERFSLILESASTNQTSMYLCASSFRQTNEKLFFGSGTQLSVL.

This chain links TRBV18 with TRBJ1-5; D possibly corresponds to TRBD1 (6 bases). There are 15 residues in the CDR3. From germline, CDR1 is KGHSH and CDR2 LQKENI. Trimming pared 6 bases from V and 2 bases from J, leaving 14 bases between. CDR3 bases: TGTGCCAGCTCTCCGGGCAGGGGAGGCAATCAGCCCCAGCATTTT. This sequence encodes CASSPGRGGNQPQHF.

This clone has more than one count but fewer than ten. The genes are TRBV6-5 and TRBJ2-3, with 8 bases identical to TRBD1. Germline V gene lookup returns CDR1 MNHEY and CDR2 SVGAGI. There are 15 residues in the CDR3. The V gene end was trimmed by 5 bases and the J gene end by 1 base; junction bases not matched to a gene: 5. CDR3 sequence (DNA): TGTGCCAGCAGTGCACAGGGGGTTCGCACAGATACGCAGTATTTT. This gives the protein CASSAQGVRTDTQYF.

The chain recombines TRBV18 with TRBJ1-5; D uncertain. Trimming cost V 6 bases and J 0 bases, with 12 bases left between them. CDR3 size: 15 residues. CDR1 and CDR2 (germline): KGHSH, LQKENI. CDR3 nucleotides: TGTGCCAGCTCCCCCTCGGCGGCTAGCAATCAGCCCCAGCATTTT. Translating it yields CASSPSAASNQPQHF.

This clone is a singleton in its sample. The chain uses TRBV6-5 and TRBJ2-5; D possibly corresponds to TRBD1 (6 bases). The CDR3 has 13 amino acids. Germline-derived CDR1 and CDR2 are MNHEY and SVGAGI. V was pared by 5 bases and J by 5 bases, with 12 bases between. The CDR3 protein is CASSEVRGETQYF. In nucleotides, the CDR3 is TGTGCCAGCAGTGAAGTGAGGGGGGAGACCCAGTACTTC.

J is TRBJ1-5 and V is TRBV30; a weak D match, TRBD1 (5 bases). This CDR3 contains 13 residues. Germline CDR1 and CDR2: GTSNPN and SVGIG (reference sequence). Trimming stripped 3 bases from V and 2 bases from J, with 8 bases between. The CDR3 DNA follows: TGTGCCTGGAGGGGGGATGGCAATCAGCCCCAGCATTTT. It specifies CAWRGDGNQPQHF.